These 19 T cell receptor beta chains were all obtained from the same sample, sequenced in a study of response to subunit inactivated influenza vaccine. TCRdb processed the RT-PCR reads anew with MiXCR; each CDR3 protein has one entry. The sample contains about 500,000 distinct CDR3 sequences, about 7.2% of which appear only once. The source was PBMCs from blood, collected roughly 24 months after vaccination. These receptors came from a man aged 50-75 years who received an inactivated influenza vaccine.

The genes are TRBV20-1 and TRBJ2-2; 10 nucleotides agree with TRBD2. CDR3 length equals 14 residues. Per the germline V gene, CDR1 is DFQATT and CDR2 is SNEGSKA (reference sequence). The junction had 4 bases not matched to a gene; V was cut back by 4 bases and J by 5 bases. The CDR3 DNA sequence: TGCAGTGCTAAGCGGGAGGGCCAAACCGGGGAGCTGTTTTTT. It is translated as CSAKREGQTGELFF.

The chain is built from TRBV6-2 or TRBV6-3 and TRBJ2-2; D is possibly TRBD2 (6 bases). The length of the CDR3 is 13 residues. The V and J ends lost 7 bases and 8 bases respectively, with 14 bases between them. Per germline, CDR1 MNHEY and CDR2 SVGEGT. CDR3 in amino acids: CASTRSSGGELFF. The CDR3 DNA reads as TGTGCCAGCACCCGGAGTAGCGGTGGGGAGCTGTTTTTT.

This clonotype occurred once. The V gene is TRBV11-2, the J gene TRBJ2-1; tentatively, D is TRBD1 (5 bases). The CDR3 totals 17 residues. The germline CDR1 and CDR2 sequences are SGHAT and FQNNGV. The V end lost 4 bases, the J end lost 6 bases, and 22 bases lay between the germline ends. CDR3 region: CASSSPLRVPRLNEQFF. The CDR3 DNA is TGTGCCAGCAGCTCACCACTCAGGGTTCCCCGTCTCAATGAGCAGTTCTTC.

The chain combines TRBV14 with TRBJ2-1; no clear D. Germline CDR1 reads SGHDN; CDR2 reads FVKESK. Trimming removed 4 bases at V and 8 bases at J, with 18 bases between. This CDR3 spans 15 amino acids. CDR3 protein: CASSRLRRPSDEQFF. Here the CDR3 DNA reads TGTGCCAGCAGCCGCCTTAGAAGGCCCTCAGATGAGCAGTTCTTC.

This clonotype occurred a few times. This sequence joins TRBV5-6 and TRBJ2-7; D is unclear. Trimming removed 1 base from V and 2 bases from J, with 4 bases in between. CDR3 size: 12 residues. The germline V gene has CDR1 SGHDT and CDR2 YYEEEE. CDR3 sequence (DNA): TGTGCCAGCAGCTTGTACCCCTACGAGCAGTACTTC. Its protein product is CASSLYPYEQYF.

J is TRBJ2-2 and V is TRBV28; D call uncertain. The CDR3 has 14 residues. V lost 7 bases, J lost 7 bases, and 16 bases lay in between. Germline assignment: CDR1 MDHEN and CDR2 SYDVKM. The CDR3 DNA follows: TGTGCCAGCAACCACATTAGGTCGGACGGGGAGCTGTTTTTT. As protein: CASNHIRSDGELFF.

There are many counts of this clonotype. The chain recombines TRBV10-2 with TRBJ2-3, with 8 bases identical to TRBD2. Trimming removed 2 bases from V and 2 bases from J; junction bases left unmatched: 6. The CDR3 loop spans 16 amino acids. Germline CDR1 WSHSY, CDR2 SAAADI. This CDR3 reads CASSESASGYTDTQYF. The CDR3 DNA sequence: TGCGCCAGCAGTGAGAGTGCTAGCGGGTACACAGATACGCAGTATTTT.

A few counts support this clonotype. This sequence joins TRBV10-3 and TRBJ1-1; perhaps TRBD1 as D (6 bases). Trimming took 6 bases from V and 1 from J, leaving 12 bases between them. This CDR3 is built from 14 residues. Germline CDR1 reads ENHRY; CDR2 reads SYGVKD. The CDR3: CAIRGKTGNTEAFF. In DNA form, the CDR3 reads TGTGCCATCAGGGGCAAGACAGGGAACACTGAAGCTTTCTTT.

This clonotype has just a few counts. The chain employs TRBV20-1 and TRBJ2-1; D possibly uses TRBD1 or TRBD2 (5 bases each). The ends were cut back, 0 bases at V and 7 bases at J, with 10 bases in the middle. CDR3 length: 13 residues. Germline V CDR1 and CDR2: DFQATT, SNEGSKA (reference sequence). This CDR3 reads CSARDLGENEQFF. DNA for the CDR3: TGCAGTGCTAGAGATTTAGGGGAGAATGAGCAGTTCTTC.

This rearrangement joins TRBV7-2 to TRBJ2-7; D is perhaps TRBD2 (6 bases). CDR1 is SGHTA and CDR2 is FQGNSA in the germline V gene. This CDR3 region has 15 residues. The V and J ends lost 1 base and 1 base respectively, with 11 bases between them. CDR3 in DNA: TGTGCCAGCAGCTTAGTGTACGGGAGTTCCTACGAGCAGTACTTC. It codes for CASSLVYGSSYEQYF.

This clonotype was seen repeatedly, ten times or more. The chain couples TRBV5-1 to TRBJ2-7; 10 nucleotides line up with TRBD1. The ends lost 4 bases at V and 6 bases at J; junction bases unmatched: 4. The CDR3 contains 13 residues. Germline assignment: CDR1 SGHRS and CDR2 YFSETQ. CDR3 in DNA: TGCGCCAGCAGCCCCCGGGACAGGGGCGAGCAGTACTTC. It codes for CASSPRDRGEQYF.

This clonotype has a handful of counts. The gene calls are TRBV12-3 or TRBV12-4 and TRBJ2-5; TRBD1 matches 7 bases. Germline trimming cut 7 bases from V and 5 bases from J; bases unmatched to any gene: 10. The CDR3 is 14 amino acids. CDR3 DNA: TGTGCCAGCAAACAAGACAGGGCTCGGGAGACCCAGTACTTC. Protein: CASKQDRARETQYF.

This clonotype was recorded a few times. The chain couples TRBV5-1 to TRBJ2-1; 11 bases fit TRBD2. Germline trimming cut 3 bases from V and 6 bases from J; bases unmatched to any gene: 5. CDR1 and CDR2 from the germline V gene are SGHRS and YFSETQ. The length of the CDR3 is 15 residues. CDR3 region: CASSSLAGGLNEQFF. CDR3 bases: TGCGCCAGCAGCTCCCTAGCGGGGGGCCTCAATGAGCAGTTCTTC.

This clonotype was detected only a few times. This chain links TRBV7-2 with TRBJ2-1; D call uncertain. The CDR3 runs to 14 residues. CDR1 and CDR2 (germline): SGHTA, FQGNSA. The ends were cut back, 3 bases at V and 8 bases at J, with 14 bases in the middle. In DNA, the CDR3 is TGTGCCAGCAGCTTCTCGGGCTTATCCCATGAGCAGTTCTTC. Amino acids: CASSFSGLSHEQFF.

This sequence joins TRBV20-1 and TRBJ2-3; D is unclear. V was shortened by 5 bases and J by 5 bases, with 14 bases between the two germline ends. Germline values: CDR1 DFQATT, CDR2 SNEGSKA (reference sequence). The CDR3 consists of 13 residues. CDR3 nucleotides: TGCAGTGCTCCCCTAAGGCCTCGAGATACGCAGTATTTT. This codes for CSAPLRPRDTQYF.

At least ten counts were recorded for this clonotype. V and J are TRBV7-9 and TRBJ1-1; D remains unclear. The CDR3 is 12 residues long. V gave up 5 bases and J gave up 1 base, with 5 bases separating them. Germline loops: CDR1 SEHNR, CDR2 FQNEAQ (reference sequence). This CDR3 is CASSGTNTEAFF. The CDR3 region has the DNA TGTGCCAGCAGCGGAACGAACACTGAAGCTTTCTTT.

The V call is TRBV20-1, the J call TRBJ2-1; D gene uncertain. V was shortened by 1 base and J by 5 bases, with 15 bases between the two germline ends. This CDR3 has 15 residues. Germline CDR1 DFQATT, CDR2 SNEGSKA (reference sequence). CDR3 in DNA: TGCAGTGCTAGAGTTCCTTTGGCTGGGAACAATGAGCAGTTCTTC. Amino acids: CSARVPLAGNNEQFF.

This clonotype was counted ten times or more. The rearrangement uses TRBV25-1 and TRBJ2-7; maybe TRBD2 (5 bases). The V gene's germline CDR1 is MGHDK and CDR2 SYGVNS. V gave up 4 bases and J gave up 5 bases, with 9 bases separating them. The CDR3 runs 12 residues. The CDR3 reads CASSARDHEQYF. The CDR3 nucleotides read TGTGCCAGCAGTGCTCGGGATCACGAGCAGTACTTC.

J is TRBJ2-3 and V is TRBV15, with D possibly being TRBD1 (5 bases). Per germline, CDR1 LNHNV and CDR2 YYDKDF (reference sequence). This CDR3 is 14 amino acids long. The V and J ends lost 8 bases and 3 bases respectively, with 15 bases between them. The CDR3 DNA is TGTGCCACCCGGACAACTCTATTAACAGATACGCAGTATTTT. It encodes CATRTTLLTDTQYF. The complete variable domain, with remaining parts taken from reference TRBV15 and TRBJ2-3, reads DAMVIQNPRYQVTQFGKPVTLSCSQTLNHNVMYWYQQKSSQAPKLLFHYYDKDFNNEADTPDNFQSRRPNTSFCFLDIRSPGLGDTAMYLCATRTTLLTDTQYFGPGTRLTVL.